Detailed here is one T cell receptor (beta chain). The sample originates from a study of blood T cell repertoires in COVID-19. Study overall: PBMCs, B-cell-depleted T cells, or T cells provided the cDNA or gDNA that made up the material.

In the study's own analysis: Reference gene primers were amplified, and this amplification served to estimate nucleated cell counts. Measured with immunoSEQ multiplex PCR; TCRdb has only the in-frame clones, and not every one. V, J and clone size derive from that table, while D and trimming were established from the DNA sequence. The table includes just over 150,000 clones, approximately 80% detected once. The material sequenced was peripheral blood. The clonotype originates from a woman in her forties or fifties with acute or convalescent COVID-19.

The CDR3 reads CASGNSPQGNYGYTF. The CDR3 coding sequence is TGTGCCAGCGGCAATTCCCCCCAGGGTAACTATGGCTACACCTTC. J is TRBJ1-2 and V is TRBV6-5; possible D gene TRBD1, 5 bases. The V gene lost 8 bases and the J gene lost 1 base, with 17 bases spanning the gap. Germline CDR1 and CDR2: MNHEY and SVGAGI. The CDR3 loop spans 15 amino acids.